This T cell receptor beta chain stems from a study of blood T cells in healthy people across ages. Only a few counts were recorded for this clonotype. The CDR3 contains 15 residues. Per the germline V gene, CDR1 is MNHEY and CDR2 is SVGAGI. Between the trimmed V and J ends, which lost 0 bases and 3 bases, there was a span of 11 bases. Alongside a J-beta primer mix, a sample-barcoded 5' primer served in a second PCR lasting 7 to 11 cycles. TCRdb analysed the 5' RACE reads with MiXCR anew, one entry per CDR3 protein. This table has about 1.1 million distinct CDR3 sequences, under 40% appearing once. Isolated per sample were at least 7 million PBMCs.

The sequenced material came from blood. The chain uses TRBV6-5 and TRBJ1-1, with unresolved D. This sequence was found in a man between 18 and 35 years old in good health. CDR3 region: CASSYSIQGYTEAFF. The CDR3 DNA is TGTGCCAGCAGTTACTCGATACAAGGGTACACTGAAGCTTTCTTT.